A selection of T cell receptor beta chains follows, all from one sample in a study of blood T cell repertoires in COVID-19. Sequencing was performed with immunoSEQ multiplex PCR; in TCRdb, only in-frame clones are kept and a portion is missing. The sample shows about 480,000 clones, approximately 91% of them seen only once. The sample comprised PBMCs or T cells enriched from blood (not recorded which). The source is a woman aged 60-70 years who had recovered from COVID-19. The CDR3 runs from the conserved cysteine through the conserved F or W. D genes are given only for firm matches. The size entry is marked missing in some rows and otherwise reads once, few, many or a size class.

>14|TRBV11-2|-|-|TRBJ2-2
TGTGCCAGCAGCTTGGACAGGAACACCGGGGAGCTGTTTTTT
CASSLDRNTGELFF
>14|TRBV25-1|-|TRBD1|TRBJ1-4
TGTGCCAGCACCGACAGGGGAACTAATGAAAAACTGTTTTTT
CASTDRGTNEKLFF
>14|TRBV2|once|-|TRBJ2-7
TGTGCCAGCACTGCCGGGACACAGTACTACGAGCAGTACTTC
CASTAGTQYYEQYF
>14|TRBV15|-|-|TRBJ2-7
TGTGCCACCTCACGGGAAGGGATCCGGGGCGAGCAGTACTTC
CATSREGIRGEQYF
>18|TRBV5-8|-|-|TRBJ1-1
TGTGCCAGCAGCTTAAGGGCCGGGACACAGTTAATGAACACTGAAGCTTTCTTT
CASSLRAGTQLMNTEAFF
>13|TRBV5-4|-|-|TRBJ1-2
TGTGCCAGCAGCGAACAGCTTAACTATGGCTACACCTTC
CASSEQLNYGYTF
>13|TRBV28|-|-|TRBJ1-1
TGTGCCAGCAGTTTGGACACCTACACTGAAGCTTTCTTT
CASSLDTYTEAFF
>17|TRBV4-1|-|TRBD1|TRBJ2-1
TGCGCCAGCAGCCAAACCCCGACAGGGAGCTCCTACAATGAGCAGTTCTTC
CASSQTPTGSSYNEQFF
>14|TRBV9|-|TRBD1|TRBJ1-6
TGTGCCAGCAGCAGGGACAGTGAGAATTCACCCCTCCACTTT
CASSRDSENSPLHF
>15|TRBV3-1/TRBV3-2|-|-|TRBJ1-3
TGTGCCAGCAGCCAAGGATGGCAGTCTGGAAACACCATATATTTT
CASSQGWQSGNTIYF
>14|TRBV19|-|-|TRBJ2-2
TGTGCCAGTAGTATCCTAACCCACACCGGGGAGCTGTTTTTT
CASSILTHTGELFF
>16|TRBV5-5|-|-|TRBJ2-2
TGTGCCAGCAGCCGAACGGAAGGGGTATCCACCGGGGAGCTGTTTTTT
CASSRTEGVSTGELFF
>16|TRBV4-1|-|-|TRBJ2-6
TGCGCCAGCAGCCAAGATCGGGTCTCTGGGGCCAACGTCCTGACTTTC
CASSQDRVSGANVLTF
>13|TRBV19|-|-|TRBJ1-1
TGTGCCAGTAGTAGACATGGCTACACTGAAGCTTTCTTT
CASSRHGYTEAFF
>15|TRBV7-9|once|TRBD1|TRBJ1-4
TGTGCCAGCAGCGGGGGACAGGGAGGGGACGAAAAACTGTTTTTT
CASSGGQGGDEKLFF
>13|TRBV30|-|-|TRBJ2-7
TGTGCCTGGACGGGTAGCTCCTCCTCCGAGCAGTACTTC
CAWTGSSSSEQYF
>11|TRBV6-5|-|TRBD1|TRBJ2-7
TGTGCCAGCGGGGACAGCTACGAGCAGTACTTC
CASGDSYEQYF
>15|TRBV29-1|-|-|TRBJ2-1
TGCAGCGTGGCCCGCGGGACTGCGATTAACAATGAGCAGTTCTTC
CSVARGTAINNEQFF
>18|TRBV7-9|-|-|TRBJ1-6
TGTGCCAGCAGCTCGAAACCGGGGGGCAAAGGGGCGAATTCACCCCTCCACTTT
CASSSKPGGKGANSPLHF
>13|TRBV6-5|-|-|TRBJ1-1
TGTGCCAGCAGTTACTCTAGCGACACTGAAGCTTTCTTT
CASSYSSDTEAFF